This T cell receptor beta chain was documented in a study of cytomegalovirus exposure and HLA in healthy donors. About the study: Caucasian-associated ancestry cluster membership applied to about four fifths of under 450 genotyped donors. Whole-study findings and limits: The productive fraction for most TCR beta V segments was about 87% or about 30% in an earlier analysis. The classifier reportedly diagnosed cytomegalovirus status with high sensitivity and specificity.

Note on this clone: No antigen is known for it.

13 Jbeta primers and 60 Vbeta primers were used for the PCR. Authors' analysis steps: Roughly 80 million unique TCR beta chains, roughly 11 million shared, were counted in a later analysis. The method was immunoSEQ multiplex PCR; TCRdb's version includes in-frame clones alone and lacks a portion of them. The DNA was the basis for D and trimming; V, J and clone size are from that table. The data show tens of thousands of clones, approximately 64% seen once. The TCR sequence derives from a woman between 45 and 60 years old in good health and CMV-seropositive. Sequenced material: PBMCs.

CDR3 sequence (DNA): TGTGCCAGCAGTCCCTCCCTGGGGCAGTTGGGATTAGAAAAACTGTTTTTT. Translated: CASSPSLGQLGLEKLFF. The chain carries TRBV28 and TRBJ1-4; maybe TRBD1 (5 bases). Per germline, CDR1 MDHEN and CDR2 SYDVKM. CDR3 length: 17 amino acids. V was clipped by 5 bases and J by 8 bases, with 24 bases between them. Based on the CDR3 plus reference TRBV28 and TRBJ1-4, the full variable domain is DVKVTQSSRYLVKRTGEKVFLECVQDMDHENMFWYRQDPGLGLRLIYFSYDVKMKEKGDIPEGYSVSREKKERFSLILESASTNQTSMYLCASSPSLGQLGLEKLFFGSGTQLSVL.